Presented here are 24 T cell receptor beta chains from one specimen sequenced in a study of blood T cells in healthy people across ages. A second 7 to 11 cycle PCR used barcoded and J-beta primers. TCRdb reprocessed the 5' RACE reads via MiXCR and lists one record per CDR3 protein. The sample lists fewer than 1,000,000 distinct CDR3 sequences, about 46% occurring once. The sample comprised blood. The source is a man older than 75 in good health.

The chain employs TRBV12-3 or TRBV12-4 and TRBJ2-1; D perhaps matches TRBD2 (6 bases). The CDR3 totals 15 residues. The germline V and J ends were trimmed by 8 bases and 6 bases, with 20 bases remaining between them. CDR3 nucleotides: TGTGCCAGCGGGGATCGGGCGGGATACGCCAATGAGCAGTTCTTC. As protein: CASGDRAGYANEQFF.

This sequence joins TRBV9 and TRBJ2-5; 10 bases fit TRBD1. The germline V gene encodes CDR1 SGDLS and CDR2 YYNGEE. This CDR3 has 16 amino acids. Trimming at V came to 4 bases and at J to 4 bases, leaving 10 bases not matched to a gene. The CDR3 reads CASSPSGGQGGETQYF. Here the CDR3 DNA reads TGTGCCAGCAGCCCAAGCGGAGGACAGGGGGGAGAGACCCAGTACTTC.

The rearrangement links TRBV6-1 to TRBJ2-7; D not certain. The germline gives CDR1 MNHNS, CDR2 SASEGT. The CDR3 runs to 14 residues. The V end was cut by 7 bases, the J end by 2 bases, with 15 bases between. CDR3 region: CASTRLALTYEQYF. In nucleotides, the CDR3 is TGTGCCAGCACCAGACTCGCACTGACCTACGAGCAGTACTTC.

The chain couples TRBV7-2 to TRBJ2-7, with D uncertain. Matching the DNA end better, TRBJ2-5 makes the J call doubtful. The V gene's germline CDR1 is SGHTA and CDR2 FQGNSA. There are 15 residues in the CDR3. DNA for the CDR3: TGTGCCAGCAGCTTAGATCCCCTTGCGTCAGAGACCCAGTACTTC. Amino acid sequence: CASSLDPLASETQYF.

The chain couples TRBV12-3 or TRBV12-4 to TRBJ2-1; no definite D call. The CDR3 loop spans 17 amino acids. Trimming cost V 5 bases and J 4 bases, with 21 bases left between them. CDR3 DNA: TGTGCCAGCAGTCCCCTCTCTGGGCAGGCGAGGTACAATGAGCAGTTCTTC. Protein sequence: CASSPLSGQARYNEQFF.

The J gene is TRBJ2-3, the V gene TRBV5-1, with 9 bases matching TRBD2. The CDR3 extends over 15 amino acids. J lost 4 bases, V lost 1 base, and 4 bases had no gene match. Germline CDR1 is SGHRS and CDR2 is YFSETQ. CDR3 in DNA: TGCGCCAGCAGCTTGTTCAGCGGGAGGCCAGATACGCAGTATTTT. It is translated as CASSLFSGRPDTQYF.

Concerning this clonotype itself: A much more abundant neighbour one base away suggests this may be a read error. The V call is TRBV12-3 or TRBV12-4, the J call TRBJ2-3; D ambiguous. The CDR3 consists of 13 residues. With 5 bases removed from V and 2 bases from J, the gap between germline ends came to 8 bases. CDR3: CASSATPTDTQYF. The CDR3 DNA reads TGTGCCAGCAGTGCTACGCCCACAGATACGCAGTATTTT.

This chain joins TRBV18 and TRBJ2-4, with D possibly being TRBD1 or TRBD2 (6 bases each). TRBJ2-7 matches the DNA end more closely, so the J call is doubtful. From germline, CDR1 is KGHSH and CDR2 LQKENI. The CDR3 length is 15 residues. CDR3 nucleotides: TGTGCCAGCTCCGAGGAGGGATCAGGGGTCAGCGAGCAGTACTTC. It yields the protein CASSEEGSGVSEQYF.

This clonotype was observed a handful of times. The rearrangement uses TRBV7-8 and TRBJ2-1; maybe TRBD2 (5 bases). Germline V gene lookup returns CDR1 SGHVS and CDR2 FQNEAQ. The CDR3 has 15 residues. Trimming removed 0 bases at V and 6 bases at J, with 12 bases between. The CDR3 nucleotides are TGTGCCAGCAGCTTAGCGCTCCTAGCTGGCAATGAGCAGTTCTTC. Translation: CASSLALLAGNEQFF.

In this sample, this clonotype turned up once. The rearrangement joins TRBV29-1 to TRBJ1-2; 10 nucleotides agree with TRBD1. The V gene end was trimmed by 7 bases and the J gene end by 7 bases; junction bases not matched to a gene: 9. This CDR3 is built from 13 residues. Germline V gene sequence: CDR1 SQVTM, CDR2 ANQGSEA. CDR3 amino acids: CSAPGTGAGGYTF. CDR3 sequence (DNA): TGCAGCGCCCCAGGGACAGGGGCCGGTGGCTACACCTTC.

The genes are TRBV3-1 and TRBJ1-1; D remains ambiguous. V gave up 0 bases and J gave up 0 bases, with 11 bases separating them. Germline assignment: CDR1 LGHDT and CDR2 YNNKEL (reference sequence). The CDR3 runs to 16 residues. In nucleotides, the CDR3 is TGTGCCAGCAGCCAAGATTTGGAGGGTATGAACACTGAAGCTTTCTTT. Its protein is CASSQDLEGMNTEAFF.

This rearrangement joins TRBV6-2 or TRBV6-3 to TRBJ2-1; TRBD1 aligns across 9 bases. This CDR3 is 13 amino acids long. V dropped 8 bases and J dropped 4; count of bases not matched to a gene: 3. Germline V gene data show CDR1 as MNHEY and CDR2 as SVGEGT. The CDR3 region is CASRDRDYNEQFF. CDR3 in DNA: TGTGCCAGCCGGGACAGGGATTACAATGAGCAGTTCTTC.

This clonotype came up a few times. J is TRBJ2-1 and V is TRBV29-1, with D perhaps TRBD2 (6 bases). CDR3 length: 13 residues. Germline CDR1 and CDR2: SQVTM and ANQGSEA. Trimming removed 3 bases at V and 4 bases at J, with 10 bases between. The CDR3 sequence: CSVEMGGYNEQFF. The CDR3, as DNA: TGCAGCGTTGAGATGGGGGGTTACAATGAGCAGTTCTTC.

The J gene is TRBJ2-7, the V gene TRBV5-1; 9 positions agree with TRBD2. Losses at the gene ends were 4 bases for V and 5 bases for J; bases not matched to a gene: 7. The CDR3 length is 14 residues. CDR1 is SGHRS and CDR2 is YFSETQ in the germline V gene. In nucleotides, the CDR3 is TGCGCCAGCAGCGCGACTAGCGGACTCGACGAGCAGTACTTC. It translates to CASSATSGLDEQYF.

The rearrangement links TRBV4-2 to TRBJ2-5; D unresolved. Deletions cut 1 base from V and 11 bases from J, with 23 bases between. The CDR3 loop spans 16 amino acids. Germline loops: CDR1 LGHNA, CDR2 YNFKEQ. The CDR3 protein is CASSQGNSLPYNEQYF. Written as DNA, the CDR3 is TGTGCCAGCAGCCAAGGAAATAGTCTTCCTTACAATGAGCAGTACTTC.

This clonotype was counted many times. The J gene is TRBJ2-3, the V gene TRBV29-1; TRBD1 aligns across 8 bases. V shed 7 bases, J shed 4 bases, and the junction held 10 bases outside the gene matches. CDR3 length: 14 residues. Germline V gene sequence: CDR1 SQVTM, CDR2 ANQGSEA. This CDR3 reads CSGKDLTGADTQYF. For the CDR3, the DNA is TGCAGCGGCAAAGACCTGACAGGGGCAGATACGCAGTATTTT.

The CDR3 region has the DNA TGTGCCAGCAGCTTGCTGGGGGGGAACACTGAAGCTTTCTTT. Translated, it gives CASSLLGGNTEAFF. This sequence joins TRBV7-3 and TRBJ1-1; TRBD1 might be the D (5 bases). Germline V lookup: CDR1 SGHTA, CDR2 FQGTGA. The CDR3 is 14 residues long. The V end was cut by 3 bases, the J end by 1 base, with 9 bases between.

This clonotype has only a few counts. The V call is TRBV20-1, the J call TRBJ1-4, with D unresolved. Trimming left V 0 bases short and J 4 bases short, with 12 bases between. Germline lookup yields CDR1 DFQATT and CDR2 SNEGSKA (reference sequence). The CDR3 length is 15 residues. The CDR3 nucleotides read TGCAGTGCTAGAGATCCCACGACATTTAATGAAAAACTGTTTTTT. Translating gives CSARDPTTFNEKLFF.

The V call is TRBV29-1, the J call TRBJ2-1; no firm D call. Germline V gene lookup returns CDR1 SQVTM and CDR2 ANQGSEA. V was pared by 4 bases and J by 5 bases, with 6 bases between. This CDR3 is built from 11 residues. Here the CDR3 reads CSVVIHNEQFF. As DNA, the CDR3 is TGCAGCGTTGTTATCCACAATGAGCAGTTCTTC.

A note on this clonotype: One junction end disagrees with the germline gene, perhaps due to a read error. V usage is TRBV7-2 and J usage is TRBJ1-1; 8 bases line up with TRBD1. Per germline, CDR1 SGHTA and CDR2 FQGNSA. This CDR3 has 15 residues. The CDR3 is CASSQDRAMNTGAFF. CDR3 nucleotide sequence: TGTGCCAGCAGCCAGGACAGGGCAATGAACACTGGAGCTTTCTTT.

The chain employs TRBV5-1 and TRBJ2-5, with TRBD2 identical over 12 bases. Germline V gene sequence: CDR1 SGHRS, CDR2 YFSETQ. The CDR3 spans 18 residues. With V trimmed by 3 bases and J by 2 bases, 11 bases remained unmatched. CDR3 region: CASSSGFLAGGPQETQYF. As DNA, the CDR3 is TGCGCCAGCAGCTCGGGCTTCCTAGCGGGAGGGCCTCAAGAGACCCAGTACTTC.

This clonotype occurred a few times. The CDR3: CASSLQQGIYGYTF. The CDR3, as DNA: TGTGCCAGCAGTTTACAACAGGGGATCTATGGCTACACCTTC. This chain uses TRBV12-3 or TRBV12-4 with TRBJ1-2; 7 nucleotides line up with TRBD1. The CDR3 consists of 14 residues. After removal of 2 bases from V and 4 bases from J, the junction contained 4 bases not matched to a gene.

This rearrangement joins TRBV5-1 to TRBJ2-5; TRBD1 matches 10 bases. V shed 4 bases and J 11 bases; nucleotides not matched to a gene: 11. CDR1 and CDR2 from the germline V gene are SGHRS and YFSETQ. The CDR3 consists of 14 residues. CDR3 bases: TGCGCCAGCAGCCATGACAGGGGGCTCTATGAGCAGTACTTC. Translation: CASSHDRGLYEQYF. The full variable domain, with the rest looked up from reference TRBV5-1 and TRBJ2-5, is KAGVTQTPRYLIKTRGQQVTLSCSPISGHRSVSWYQQTPGQGLQFLFEYFSETQRNKGNFPGRFSGRQFSNSRSEMNVSTLELGDSALYLCASSHDRGLYEQYFGPGTRLLVL.

The rearrangement links TRBV28 to TRBJ1-5; 8 positions agree with TRBD1. Germline V lookup: CDR1 MDHEN, CDR2 SYDVKM. There are 17 residues in the CDR3. The V segment lost 2 bases and the J segment 3 bases; nucleotides outside the gene matches: 9. CDR3 residues: CASSLLIPTGDNQPQHF. The CDR3 bases are TGTGCCAGCAGTTTACTTATCCCGACAGGGGACAATCAGCCCCAGCATTTT.